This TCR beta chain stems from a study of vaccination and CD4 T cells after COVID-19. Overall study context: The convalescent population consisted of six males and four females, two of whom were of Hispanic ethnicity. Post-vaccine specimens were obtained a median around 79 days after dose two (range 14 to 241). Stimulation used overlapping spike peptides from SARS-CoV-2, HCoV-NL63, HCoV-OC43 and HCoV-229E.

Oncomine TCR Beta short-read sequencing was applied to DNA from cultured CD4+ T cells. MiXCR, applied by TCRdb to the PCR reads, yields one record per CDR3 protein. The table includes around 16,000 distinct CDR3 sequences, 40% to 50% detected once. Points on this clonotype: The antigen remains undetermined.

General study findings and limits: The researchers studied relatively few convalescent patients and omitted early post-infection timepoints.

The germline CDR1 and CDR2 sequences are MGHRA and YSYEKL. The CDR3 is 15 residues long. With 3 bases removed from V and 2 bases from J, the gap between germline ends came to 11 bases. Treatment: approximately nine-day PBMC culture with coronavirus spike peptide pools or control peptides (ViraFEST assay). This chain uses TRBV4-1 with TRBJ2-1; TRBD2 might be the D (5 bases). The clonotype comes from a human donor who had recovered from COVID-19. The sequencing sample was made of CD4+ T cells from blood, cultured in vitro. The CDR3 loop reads CASSQGWGAYNEQFF. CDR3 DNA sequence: TGCGCCAGCAGCCAGGGGTGGGGAGCCTACAATGAGCAGTTCTTC.